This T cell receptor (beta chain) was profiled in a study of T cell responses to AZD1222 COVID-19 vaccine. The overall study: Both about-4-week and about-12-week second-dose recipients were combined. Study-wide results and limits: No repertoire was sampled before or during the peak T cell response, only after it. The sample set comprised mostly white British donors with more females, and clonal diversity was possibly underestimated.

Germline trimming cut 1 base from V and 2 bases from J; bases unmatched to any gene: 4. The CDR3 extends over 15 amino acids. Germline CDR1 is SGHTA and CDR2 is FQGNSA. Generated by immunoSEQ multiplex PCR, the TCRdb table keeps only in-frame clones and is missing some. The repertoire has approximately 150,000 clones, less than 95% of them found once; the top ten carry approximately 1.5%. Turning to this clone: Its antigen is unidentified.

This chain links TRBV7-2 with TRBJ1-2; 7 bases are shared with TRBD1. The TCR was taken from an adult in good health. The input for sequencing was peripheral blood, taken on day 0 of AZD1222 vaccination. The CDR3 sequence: CASSLDDRANYGYTF. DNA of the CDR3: TGTGCCAGCAGCTTAGATGACAGGGCGAACTATGGCTACACCTTC.